This TCR beta chain was observed in a study of shared clonotypes between healthy human individuals. Study-wide points: The generation probabilities recorded for non-shared clonotypes fell below those of clonotypes shared by all four donors.

Concerning this clone: The antigen is not known.

The table came from immunoSEQ multiplex PCR; TCRdb's copy has only in-frame clones and leaves some out. Among more than 2 million clones listed, about 95% were seen once. CDR1 and CDR2 (germline): MNHNS, SASEGT. This CDR3 is 14 amino acids long. Trimming took off 4 bases at V and 3 bases at J, with 12 bases between the two ends. Naive-designated CD8 cells lacked CD45RO, were positively enriched for CCR7, and omitted terminally differentiated effector memory CD45RA+ cells. The study drew all its donors from Caucasian adults living in Nashville, Tennessee. The TCR originated in a man between 18 and 35 years old in good health. Sequenced sample: naive CD8+ T cells sorted from blood. This chain joins TRBV6-1 and TRBJ2-5; no clear D gene. CDR3 region: CASSATIWEETQYF. DNA of the CDR3: TGTGCCAGCAGTGCCACGATATGGGAAGAGACCCAGTACTTC.